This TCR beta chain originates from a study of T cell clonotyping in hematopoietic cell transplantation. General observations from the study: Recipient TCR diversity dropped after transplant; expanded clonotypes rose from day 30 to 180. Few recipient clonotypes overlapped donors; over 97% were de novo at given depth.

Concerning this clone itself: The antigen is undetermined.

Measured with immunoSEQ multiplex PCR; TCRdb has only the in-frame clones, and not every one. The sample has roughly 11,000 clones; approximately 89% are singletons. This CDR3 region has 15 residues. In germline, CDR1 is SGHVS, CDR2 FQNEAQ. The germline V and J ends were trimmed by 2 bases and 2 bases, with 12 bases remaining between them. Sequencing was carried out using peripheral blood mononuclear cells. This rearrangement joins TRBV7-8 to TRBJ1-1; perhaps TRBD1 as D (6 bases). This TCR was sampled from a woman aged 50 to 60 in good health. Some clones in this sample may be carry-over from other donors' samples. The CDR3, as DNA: TGTGCCAGCAGCTTACGGGCAGGGGCCAACACTGAAGCTTTCTTT. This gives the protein CASSLRAGANTEAFF.